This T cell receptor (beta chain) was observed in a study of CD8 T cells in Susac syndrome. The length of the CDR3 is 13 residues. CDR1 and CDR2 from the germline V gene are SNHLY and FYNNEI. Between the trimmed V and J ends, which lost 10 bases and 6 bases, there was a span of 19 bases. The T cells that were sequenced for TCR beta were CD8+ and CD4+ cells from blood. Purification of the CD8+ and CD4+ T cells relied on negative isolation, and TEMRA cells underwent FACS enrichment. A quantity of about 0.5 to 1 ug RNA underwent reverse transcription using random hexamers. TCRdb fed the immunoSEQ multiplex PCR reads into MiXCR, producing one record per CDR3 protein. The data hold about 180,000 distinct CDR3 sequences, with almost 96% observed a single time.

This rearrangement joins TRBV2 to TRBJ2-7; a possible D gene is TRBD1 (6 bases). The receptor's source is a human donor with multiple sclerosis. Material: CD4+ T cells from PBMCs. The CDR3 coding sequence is TGTGCCACCGCCTGGACAGCCTTGGGCGAGCAGTACTTC. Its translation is CATAWTALGEQYF.